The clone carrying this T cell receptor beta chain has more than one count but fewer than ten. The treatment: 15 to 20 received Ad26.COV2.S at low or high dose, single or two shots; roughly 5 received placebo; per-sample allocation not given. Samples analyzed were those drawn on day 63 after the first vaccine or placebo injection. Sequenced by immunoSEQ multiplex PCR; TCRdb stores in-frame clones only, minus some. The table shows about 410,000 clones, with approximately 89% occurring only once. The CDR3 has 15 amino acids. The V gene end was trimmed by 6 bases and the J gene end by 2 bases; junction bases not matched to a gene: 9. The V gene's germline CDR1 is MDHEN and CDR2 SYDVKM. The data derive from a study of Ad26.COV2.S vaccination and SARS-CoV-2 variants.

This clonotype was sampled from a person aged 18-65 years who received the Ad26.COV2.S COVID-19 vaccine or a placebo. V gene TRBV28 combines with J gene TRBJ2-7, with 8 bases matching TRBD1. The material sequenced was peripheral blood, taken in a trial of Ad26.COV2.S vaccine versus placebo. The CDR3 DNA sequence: TGTGCCAGCAGCCACAGGGGGGAAGGGGCCTACGAGCAGTACTTC. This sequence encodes CASSHRGEGAYEQYF.